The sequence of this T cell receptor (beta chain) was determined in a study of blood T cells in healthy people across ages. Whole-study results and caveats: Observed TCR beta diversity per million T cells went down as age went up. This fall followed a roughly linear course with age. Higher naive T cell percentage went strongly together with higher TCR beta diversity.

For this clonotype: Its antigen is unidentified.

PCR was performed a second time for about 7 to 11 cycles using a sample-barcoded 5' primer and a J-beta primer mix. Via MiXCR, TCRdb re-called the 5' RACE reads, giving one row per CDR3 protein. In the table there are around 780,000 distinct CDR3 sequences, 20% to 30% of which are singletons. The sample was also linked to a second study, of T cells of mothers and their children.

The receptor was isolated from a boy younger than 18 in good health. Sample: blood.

CDR3 sequence reads: CASSLAGTSVAEQFF. In nucleotides, the CDR3 is TGTGCCAGCAGCTTAGCCGGGACTAGCGTAGCTGAGCAGTTCTTC. The chain carries TRBV7-9 and TRBJ2-5; 10 bases match TRBD2. The J call may be wrong; the DNA end is better matched by TRBJ2-1. CDR1 and CDR2 (germline): SEHNR, FQNEAQ (reference sequence). The CDR3 loop spans 15 amino acids.